One sample yielded the 3 T cell receptor beta chains listed below, sequenced in a study of spatial heterogeneity in lung cancer. MiXCR was run by TCRdb on the 5' RACE reads, yielding one entry per CDR3 protein. The table has some 25,000 distinct CDR3 sequences, around 4.5% seen once. The time point: sample taken at primary tumor resection. Sample: PBMCs, taken at surgery. Receptor source: a male donor with early-stage non-small cell lung cancer.

There are many counts of this clonotype. V usage is TRBV20-1 and J usage is TRBJ2-1; 12 bases are a match to TRBD2. The trim removed 4 bases at V and 7 bases at J, leaving 17 bases unmatched. Germline loops: CDR1 DFQATT, CDR2 SNEGSKA (reference sequence). The CDR3 covers 18 residues. The CDR3: CSATPVGGLAGGENEQFF. CDR3 DNA sequence: TGCAGTGCTACGCCCGTAGGTGGTCTAGCGGGGGGGGAAAATGAGCAGTTCTTC.

Many counts were recorded for this clonotype. The chain employs TRBV6-2 or TRBV6-3 and TRBJ2-1, with 10 bases aligning to TRBD2. The V and J ends lost 2 bases and 6 bases, in that order; junction bases with no gene match: 13. The germline CDR1 and CDR2 sequences are MNHEY and SVGEGT. The CDR3 has 18 amino acids. CDR3 amino acids: CASSYPRPLAGVPNEQFF. CDR3 nucleotides: TGTGCCAGCAGTTACCCTCGCCCTCTAGCGGGGGTACCCAATGAGCAGTTCTTC.

This clonotype appeared many times. The rearrangement uses TRBV30 and TRBJ2-1, with D perhaps TRBD1 or TRBD2 (7 bases each). The germline CDR1 and CDR2 sequences are GTSNPN and SVGIG (reference sequence). The CDR3 runs to 14 residues. V was pared by 6 bases and J by 2 bases, with 14 bases between. In nucleotides, the CDR3 is TGTGCCTGTAACAGCGGGACAGCCTACAATGAGCAGTTCTTC. This gives the protein CACNSGTAYNEQFF. Combining the CDR3 with reference TRBV30 and TRBJ2-1 gives the whole variable domain SQTIHQWPATLVQPVGSPLSLECTVEGTSNPNLYWYRQAAGRGLQLLFYSVGIGQISSEVPQNLSASRPQDRQFILSSKKLLLSDSGFYLCACNSGTAYNEQFFGPGTRLTVL.